The clone carrying this T cell receptor (beta chain) was detected a few times. The antigen remains unidentified. TCRdb reprocessed the 5' RACE reads with MiXCR, giving one entry per CDR3 protein. The data contain about 720,000 distinct CDR3 sequences, 18% of them singletons. The record originates from a study of identical twins. Study results and caveats: In beta out-of-frame sequences, the excess sharing between twins was weaker. Within monozygotic twins, out-of-frame TCR alpha sharing was underestimated by the models.

CDR1 and CDR2 from the germline V gene are SGHKS and YYEKEE (reference sequence). This CDR3 has 15 amino acids. Trimming stripped 0 bases from V and 3 bases from J, with 12 bases between. This same sample was also part of a study on T cells expressing NK-cell markers. That investigation notes: Where a few donors were concerned, these clonotypes also led the CD3+CD56-NKG2C+ fraction.

This chain uses TRBV5-5 with TRBJ1-1; D is unclear. What was sequenced was PBMCs. The receptor comes from a woman aged 18-35 years in good health. Here the CDR3 reads CASSLVPRQDTEAFF. The CDR3 bases are TGTGCCAGCAGCTTGGTGCCCCGACAAGACACTGAAGCTTTCTTT.